The next 4 T cell receptor beta chains were all read from a single sample in a study of CD8+CD57+ T cells in acquired aplastic anemia. By flow cytometry, patients selected for sequencing had shown an expansion of CD8+CD57+ cells. Genomic DNA constituted the template upon which TCR beta VDJ and CDR3 profiling was performed. MiXCR, run by TCRdb on the reads, gives a single entry per CDR3 protein. The sample has hundreds of thousands of distinct CDR3 sequences, roughly 53% seen once. The source material was sorted CD4+, CD8+, or CD8+CD57+ T cells (not recorded which) from PBMCs. Every receptor here comes from a human donor with aplastic anemia.

This clonotype was picked up many times. The chain joins TRBV20-1 to TRBJ2-3, with TRBD2 matching 8 bases. The CDR3 runs 16 residues. Trimming cost V 0 bases and J 2 bases; bases outside gene matches: 7. CDR1 is DFQATT and CDR2 is SNEGSKA in the germline V gene (reference sequence). The CDR3 spells CSARDPTSGYTDTQYF. The DNA for the CDR3 is TGCAGTGCTAGAGACCCCACTAGCGGATACACAGATACGCAGTATTTT.

The V call is TRBV10-3, the J call TRBJ1-1; 11 bases map to TRBD1. This CDR3 spans 13 amino acids. V dropped 4 bases and J dropped 8; count of bases not matched to a gene: 3. Per the germline V gene, CDR1 is ENHRY and CDR2 is SYGVKD. CDR3 nucleotide sequence: TGTGCCATCAGTGGGACAGGGGGCGAGGAAGCTTTCTTT. Protein sequence: CAISGTGGEEAFF.

This clonotype came up a few times. In DNA form, the CDR3 reads TGCAGTGCCCGGGGGGGGGTTACTGAAGCTTTCTTT. Its protein product is CSARGGVTEAFF. The chain has TRBV20-1 and TRBJ1-1; possibly TRBD1 for D (5 bases). V lost 6 bases to trimming and J lost 5 bases, with 13 bases between them. Germline assignment: CDR1 DFQATT and CDR2 SNEGSKA (reference sequence). CDR3 length: 12 amino acids.

The J gene is TRBJ2-5, the V gene TRBV7-2; 11 bases are shared with TRBD2. CDR3 size: 15 residues. V was pared by 5 bases and J by 1 base, with 3 bases of the junction left unmatched. Germline values: CDR1 SGHTA, CDR2 FQGNSA. CDR3 sequence (DNA): TGTGCCAGCAGCGATAGCGGGGGGGCCCAAGAGACCCAGTACTTC. Its protein is CASSDSGGAQETQYF.